This entry concerns a single T cell receptor beta chain. The antigen remains unidentified. Clones were sequenced by immunoSEQ multiplex PCR, and TCRdb holds only the in-frame ones, with some missing. The sample carries about 89,000 clones, more than 85% recorded once. This sample was taken from a study of graft-versus-host responses after intestinal transplantation. Study-level information: Grafts that recipients had were multivisceral, liver-intestinal, or isolated intestinal transplants. Each patient got anti-thymocyte globulin induction, then tacrolimus and steroids for roughly 3 years.

Study-level points and caveats: High graft-versus-host to host-versus-graft clonal ratios were found in allografts of patients who had graft-donor T cell macrochimerism.

The starting material was unstimulated CD8+ T cells sorted from spleen or lymph node cells, obtained before intestinal transplant. This clonotype was sampled from a human donor who received an intestinal transplant.

CDR3 loop: CASRATSRSPLNEQFF. The DNA of the CDR3 is TGCGCCAGCAGGGCCACCTCCAGGTCCCCTCTTAATGAGCAGTTCTTC. The chain is built from TRBV4-3 and TRBJ2-1; D gene unclear. Trimming removed 6 bases at V and 7 bases at J, with 22 bases between. The CDR3 has 16 amino acids. Germline CDR1 LGHNA, CDR2 YSLEER.